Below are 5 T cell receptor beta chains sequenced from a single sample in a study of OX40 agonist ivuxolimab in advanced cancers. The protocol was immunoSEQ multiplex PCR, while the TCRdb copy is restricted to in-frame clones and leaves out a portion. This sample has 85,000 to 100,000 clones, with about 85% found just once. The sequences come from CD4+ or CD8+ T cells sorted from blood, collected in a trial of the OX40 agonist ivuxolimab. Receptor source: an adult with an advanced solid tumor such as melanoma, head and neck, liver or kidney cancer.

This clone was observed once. The chain's CDR3 is CASSLTGGPIGPAGANVLTF. In DNA form, the CDR3 reads TGTGCCAGCAGCTTAACAGGTGGGCCTATTGGTCCCGCTGGGGCCAACGTCCTGACTTTC. The chain combines TRBV7-3 with TRBJ2-6; D gene unclear. This CDR3 has 20 residues. The V end was cut by 0 bases, the J end by 2 bases, with 20 bases between. Germline CDR1 SGHTA, CDR2 FQGTGA.

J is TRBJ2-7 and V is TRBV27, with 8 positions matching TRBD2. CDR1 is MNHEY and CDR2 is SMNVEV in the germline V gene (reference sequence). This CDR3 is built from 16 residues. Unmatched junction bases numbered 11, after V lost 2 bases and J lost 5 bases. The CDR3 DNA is TGTGCCAGCAGTTTAAAGCCCAGCGGGAGTATGAACGAGCAGTACTTC. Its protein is CASSLKPSGSMNEQYF.

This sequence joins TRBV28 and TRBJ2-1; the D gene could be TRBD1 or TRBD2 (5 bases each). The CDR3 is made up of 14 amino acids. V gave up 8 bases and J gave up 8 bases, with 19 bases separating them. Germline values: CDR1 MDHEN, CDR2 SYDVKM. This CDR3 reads CASRGAGRVDEQFF. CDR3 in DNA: TGTGCCAGCCGGGGAGCAGGGCGTGTGGATGAGCAGTTCTTC.

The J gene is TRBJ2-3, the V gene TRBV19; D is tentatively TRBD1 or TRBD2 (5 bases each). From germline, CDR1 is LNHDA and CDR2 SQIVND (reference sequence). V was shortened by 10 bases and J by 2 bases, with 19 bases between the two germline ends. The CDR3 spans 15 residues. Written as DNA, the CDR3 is TGTGCCACCATACGGACACCGGGAACCACAGATACGCAGTATTTT. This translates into CATIRTPGTTDTQYF.

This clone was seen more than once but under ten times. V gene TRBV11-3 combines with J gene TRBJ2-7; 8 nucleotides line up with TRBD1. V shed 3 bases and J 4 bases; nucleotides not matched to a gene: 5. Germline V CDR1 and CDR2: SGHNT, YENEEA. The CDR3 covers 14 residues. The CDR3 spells CASSFDGDRYEQYF. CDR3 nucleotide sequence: TGTGCCAGCAGCTTTGACGGGGACAGGTACGAGCAGTACTTC.